Shown below are 2 T cell receptor beta chains from a single sample sequenced in a study of shared clonotypes between healthy human individuals. The repertoire was sequenced with immunoSEQ multiplex PCR; TCRdb's copy has only in-frame clones and lacks some. The sample lists millions of clones, approximately 95% occurring once. Input material: naive CD4+ T cells from PBMCs. Documented subset: CD45RA+ positively selected. These receptors came from a man between 18 and 35 years old in good health. Some clones in this sample may be carry-over from other donors' samples.

The chain couples TRBV6-6 to TRBJ2-1; no reliable D call. Germline lookup yields CDR1 MNHNY and CDR2 SVGAGI (reference sequence). The CDR3 spans 12 residues. Trimming left V 11 bases short and J 7 bases short, with 15 bases between. The DNA of the CDR3 is TGTGCCGCCCGTTGGGAAGGGAATGAGCAGTTCTTC. The encoded protein is CAARWEGNEQFF.

The J gene is TRBJ2-3, the V gene TRBV29-1; D call uncertain. Per the germline V gene, CDR1 is SQVTM and CDR2 is ANQGSEA. This CDR3 spans 11 amino acids. The CDR3, as DNA: TGCAGTGCCGCGGAAGGGGATACGCAGTATTTT. Amino acids: CSAAEGDTQYF.